This paragraph covers one T cell receptor beta chain sequence. Antigen: not known. Profiled with immunoSEQ multiplex PCR; TCRdb holds only in-frame clones, not every one. The profile shows around 180,000 clones, around 90% of them singletons. Time point described: blood 4 weeks post-SBRT, at nephrectomy. Treatment given: 15 Gy SBRT to primary tumor, nephrectomy 4 weeks later. The record originates from a study of radiation and T cells in renal cell carcinoma. Findings and caveats of the study: Without pretreatment biopsies, baseline tumor clonotype presence was undetermined. In blood, top tumor clones expanded by 2 weeks, shrinking by 4.

The source of this sequence is a woman aged 45-60 years with renal cell carcinoma. The material sequenced was blood, taken from a patient whose treatment included radiotherapy and nephrectomy.

The CDR3 region has the DNA TGTGCCAGCAGCTTAGCGGGGGGGGCGTCCTCCGTGATTGTGTATTTT. Translating it yields CASSLAGGASSVIVYF. V usage is TRBV11-2 and J usage is TRBJ2-3; TRBD2 matches at 8 bases. The CDR3 extends over 16 amino acids. With V trimmed by 1 base and J by 14 bases, 17 bases remained unmatched. Germline loops: CDR1 SGHAT, CDR2 FQNNGV.